Below, 8 T cell receptor beta chains from the same sample are listed, as sequenced in a study of cytomegalovirus exposure and HLA in healthy donors. The PCR ran on 60 Vbeta and 13 Jbeta primers. This table comes from immunoSEQ multiplex PCR, and its TCRdb copy is limited to in-frame clones, with some not included. The sample has about 94,000 clones; less than 10% are singletons. The source material was PBMCs. These TCRs come from a middle-aged man in good health and CMV-seronegative.

This clone was found a few times. The chain joins TRBV10-2 to TRBJ1-4, with TRBD1 matching over 7 bases. The CDR3 has 15 residues. V lost 4 bases to trimming and J lost 6 bases; unmatched junction nucleotides: 8. From germline, CDR1 is WSHSY and CDR2 SAAADI. The CDR3 coding sequence is TGCGCCAGCAGTGGCGGCAGGGGGATCGATGAAAAACTGTTTTTT. Its protein product is CASSGGRGIDEKLFF.

This chain joins TRBV15 and TRBJ2-6; 9 bases line up with TRBD1. The CDR3 has 17 amino acids. Per germline, CDR1 LNHNV and CDR2 YYDKDF (reference sequence). V gave up 5 bases and J gave up 4 bases; unmatched junction bases: 9. CDR3 amino acids: CATSRRDRVAGANVLTF. The DNA of the CDR3 is TGTGCCACCAGCCGCCGGGACAGGGTGGCCGGGGCCAACGTCCTGACTTTC.

This clone has a single count. The conserved closing phenylalanine or tryptophan is absent in this CDR3, likely reflecting a read error. It is unclear where the CDR3 begins or ends on the DNA, so no DNA is shown, and the CDR3 is as TCRdb lists it. This chain connects TRBV6-1 to TRBJ1-6. Germline V gene sequence: CDR1 MNHNS, CDR2 SASEGT. Inclusive of both ends, the CDR3 amounts to 13 amino acids. The CDR3 sequence: CASMRAGNSPIHL.

This clone was found a few times. This chain connects TRBV5-6 to TRBJ2-7; D unresolved. Germline-derived CDR1 and CDR2 are SGHDT and YYEEEE. V was cut by 4 bases and J by 1 base, with 18 bases left in between. The CDR3 contains 16 residues. CDR3 nucleotide sequence: TGTGCCAGCAGCCTCCTGGTAGTCTCGAGGTCCTACGAGCAGTACTTC. It yields the protein CASSLLVVSRSYEQYF.

In this sample, this clone turned up a few times. J is TRBJ1-5 and V is TRBV28; 9 bases are a match to TRBD1. This CDR3 has 18 amino acids. Germline V lookup: CDR1 MDHEN, CDR2 SYDVKM. Germline trimming cut 2 bases from V and 0 bases from J; bases unmatched to any gene: 8. The CDR3 nucleotides are TGTGCCAGCAGTTTAGAGGGGTGGGACAGGGATAGCAATCAGCCCCAGCATTTT. Protein: CASSLEGWDRDSNQPQHF.

This clone was detected only a few times. The chain recombines TRBV11-3 with TRBJ2-1; TRBD1 matches 7 bases. The V gene's germline CDR1 is SGHNT and CDR2 YENEEA. V was clipped by 5 bases and J by 7 bases; unmatched bases: 8. CDR3 length: 14 amino acids. CDR3 DNA: TGTGCCAGCAGCCCCAGAGACAGGGTTAATGAGCAGTTCTTC. Amino acids: CASSPRDRVNEQFF.

This chain links TRBV5-8 with TRBJ2-7, with 8 nucleotides matching TRBD1. This CDR3 is built from 14 residues. J lost 2 bases, V lost 5 bases, and 6 bases had no gene match. The germline gives CDR1 SGHTS, CDR2 YDEGEE. The CDR3 reads CASRDRVRTYEQYF. In DNA form, the CDR3 reads TGTGCCAGCAGGGACAGGGTAAGGACCTACGAGCAGTACTTC.

This clone was observed a handful of times. CDR3 in DNA: TGTGCCAGCAGCTTAAGCCTGGATGAAAAACTGTTTTTT. Its protein is CASSLSLDEKLFF. The chain links TRBV9 to TRBJ1-4; no reliable D call. The germline gives CDR1 SGDLS, CDR2 YYNGEE. With 4 bases removed from V and 6 bases from J, the gap between germline ends came to 10 bases. The CDR3 extends over 13 amino acids. The whole variable domain, remainder taken from reference TRBV9 and TRBJ1-4, is DSGVTQTPKHLITATGQRVTLRCSPRSGDLSVYWYQQSLDQGLQFLIQYYNGEERAKGNILERFSAQQFPDLHSELNLSSLELGDSALYFCASSLSLDEKLFFGSGTQLSVL.